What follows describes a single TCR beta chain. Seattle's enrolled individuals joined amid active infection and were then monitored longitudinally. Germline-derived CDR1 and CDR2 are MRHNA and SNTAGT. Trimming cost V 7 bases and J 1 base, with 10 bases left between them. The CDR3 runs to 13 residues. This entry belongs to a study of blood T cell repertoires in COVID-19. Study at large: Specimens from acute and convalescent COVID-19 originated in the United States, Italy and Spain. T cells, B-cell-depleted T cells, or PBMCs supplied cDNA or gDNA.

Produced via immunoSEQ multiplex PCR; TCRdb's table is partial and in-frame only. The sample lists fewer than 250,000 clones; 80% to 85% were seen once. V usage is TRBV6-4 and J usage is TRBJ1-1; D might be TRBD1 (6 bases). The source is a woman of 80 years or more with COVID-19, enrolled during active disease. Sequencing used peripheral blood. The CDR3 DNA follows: TGTGCCAGCAAGGGGGGGACGAACACTGAAGCTTTCTTT. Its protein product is CASKGGTNTEAFF.